This entry is about one T cell receptor beta chain. Those enrolled in Seattle joined during active infection and were followed longitudinally afterward. Per the study methods: Estimated nucleated cell counts came from reference gene primer amplification. Generated by immunoSEQ multiplex PCR, the TCRdb table keeps only in-frame clones and is missing some. V and J calls and clone size come straight from that table; D and trimming were deduced from the DNA. Of 310,000 or so clones detected, around 90% appear once; the ten largest clones hold around 8.9%. The data are from a study of blood T cell repertoires in COVID-19. CDR1 KGHSH and CDR2 LQKENI come from the germline V gene. Trimming cost V 1 base and J 3 bases; bases outside gene matches: 3. The CDR3 consists of 15 residues.

This chain joins TRBV18 and TRBJ1-2; 9 nucleotides match TRBD1. The sequencing input was peripheral blood. This TCR was recovered from a man younger than 40 with COVID-19, enrolled during active disease. The CDR3 DNA follows: TGTGCCAGCTCACCACGGGACAGGGAGGACTATGGCTACACCTTC. It specifies CASSPRDREDYGYTF.